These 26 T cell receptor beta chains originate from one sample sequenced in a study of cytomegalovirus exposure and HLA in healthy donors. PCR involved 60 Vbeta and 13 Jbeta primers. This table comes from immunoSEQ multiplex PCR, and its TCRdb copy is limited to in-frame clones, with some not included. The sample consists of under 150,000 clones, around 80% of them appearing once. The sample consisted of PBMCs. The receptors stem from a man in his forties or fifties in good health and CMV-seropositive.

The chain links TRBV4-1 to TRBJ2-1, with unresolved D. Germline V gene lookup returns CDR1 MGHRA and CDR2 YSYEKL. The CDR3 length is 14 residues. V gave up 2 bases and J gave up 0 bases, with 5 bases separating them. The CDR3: CASSQTSSYNEQFF. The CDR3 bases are TGCGCCAGCAGCCAAACGAGCTCCTACAATGAGCAGTTCTTC.

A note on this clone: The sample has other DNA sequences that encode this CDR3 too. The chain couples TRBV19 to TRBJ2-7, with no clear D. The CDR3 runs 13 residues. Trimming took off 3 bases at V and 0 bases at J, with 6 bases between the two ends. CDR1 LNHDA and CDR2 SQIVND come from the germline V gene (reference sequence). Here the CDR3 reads CASSIGGSYEQYF. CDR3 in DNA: TGTGCCAGTAGTATCGGCGGCTCCTACGAGCAGTACTTC.

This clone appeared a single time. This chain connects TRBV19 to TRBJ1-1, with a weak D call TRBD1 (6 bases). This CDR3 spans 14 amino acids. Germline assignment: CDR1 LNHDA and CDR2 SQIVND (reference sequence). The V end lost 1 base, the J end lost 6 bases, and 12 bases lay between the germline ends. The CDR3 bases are TGTGCCAGTAGTATAGCCCACTCAGGGGCTGAAGCTTTCTTT. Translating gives CASSIAHSGAEAFF.

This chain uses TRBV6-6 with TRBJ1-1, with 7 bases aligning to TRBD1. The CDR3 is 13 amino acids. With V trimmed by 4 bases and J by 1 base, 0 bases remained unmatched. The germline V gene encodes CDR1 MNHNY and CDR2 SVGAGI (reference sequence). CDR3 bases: TGTGCCAGCAGTTGGGACAGGAACACTGAAGCTTTCTTT. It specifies CASSWDRNTEAFF.

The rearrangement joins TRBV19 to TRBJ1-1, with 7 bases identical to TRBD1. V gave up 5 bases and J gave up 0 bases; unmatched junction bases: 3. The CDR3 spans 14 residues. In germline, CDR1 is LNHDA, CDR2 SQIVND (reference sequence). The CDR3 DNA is TGTGCCAGTAGTTTGGGACAGCTGAACACTGAAGCTTTCTTT. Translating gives CASSLGQLNTEAFF.

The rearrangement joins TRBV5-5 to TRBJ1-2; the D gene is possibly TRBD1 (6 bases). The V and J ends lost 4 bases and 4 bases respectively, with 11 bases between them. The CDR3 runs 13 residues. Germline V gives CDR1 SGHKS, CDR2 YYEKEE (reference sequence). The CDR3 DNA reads TGTGCCAGCAGCCGTGACAGGAGCTATGGCTACACCTTC. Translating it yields CASSRDRSYGYTF.

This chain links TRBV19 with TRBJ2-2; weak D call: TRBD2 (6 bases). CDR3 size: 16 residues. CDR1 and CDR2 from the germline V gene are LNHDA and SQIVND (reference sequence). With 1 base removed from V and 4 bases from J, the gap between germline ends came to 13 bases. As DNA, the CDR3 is TGTGCCAGTAGTATAGTCCCGGGAGTAAGCACCGGGGAGCTGTTTTTT. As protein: CASSIVPGVSTGELFF. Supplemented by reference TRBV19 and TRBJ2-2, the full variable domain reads DGGITQSPKYLFRKEGQNVTLSCEQNLNHDAMYWYRQDPGQGLRLIYYSQIVNDFQKGDIAEGYSVSREKKESFPLTVTSAQKNPTAFYLCASSIVPGVSTGELFFGEGSRLTVL.

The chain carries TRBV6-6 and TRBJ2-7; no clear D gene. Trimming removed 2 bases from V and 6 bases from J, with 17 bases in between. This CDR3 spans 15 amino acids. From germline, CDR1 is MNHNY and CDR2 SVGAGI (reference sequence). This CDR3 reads CASSYPEWQRVEQYF. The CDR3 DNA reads TGTGCCAGCAGTTACCCGGAGTGGCAGCGCGTCGAGCAGTACTTC.

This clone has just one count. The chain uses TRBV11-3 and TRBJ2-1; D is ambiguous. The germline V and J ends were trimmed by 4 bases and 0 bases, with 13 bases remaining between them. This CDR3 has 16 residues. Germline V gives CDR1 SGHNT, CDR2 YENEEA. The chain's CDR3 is CASSSTLWSSYNEQFF. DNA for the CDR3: TGTGCCAGCAGCTCCACCTTATGGAGCTCCTACAATGAGCAGTTCTTC.

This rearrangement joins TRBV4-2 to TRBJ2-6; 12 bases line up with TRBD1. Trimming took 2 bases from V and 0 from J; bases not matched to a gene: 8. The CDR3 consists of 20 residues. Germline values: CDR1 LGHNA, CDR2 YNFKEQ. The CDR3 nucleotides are TGTGCCAGCAGCCAAAGGGACAGGGGGCTAACCTCCTCTGGGGCCAACGTCCTGACTTTC. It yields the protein CASSQRDRGLTSSGANVLTF.

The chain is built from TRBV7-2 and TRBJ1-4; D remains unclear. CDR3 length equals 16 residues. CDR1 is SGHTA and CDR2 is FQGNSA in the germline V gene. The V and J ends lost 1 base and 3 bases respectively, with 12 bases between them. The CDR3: CASSLGASGSNEKLFF. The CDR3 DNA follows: TGTGCCAGCAGCTTAGGGGCTAGCGGGTCTAATGAAAAACTGTTTTTT.

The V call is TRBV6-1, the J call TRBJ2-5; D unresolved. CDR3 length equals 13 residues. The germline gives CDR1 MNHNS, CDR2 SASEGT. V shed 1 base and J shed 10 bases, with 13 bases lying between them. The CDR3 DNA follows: TGTGCCAGCAGTGAAGGTCGTATGTCCTACCAGTACTTC. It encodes CASSEGRMSYQYF.

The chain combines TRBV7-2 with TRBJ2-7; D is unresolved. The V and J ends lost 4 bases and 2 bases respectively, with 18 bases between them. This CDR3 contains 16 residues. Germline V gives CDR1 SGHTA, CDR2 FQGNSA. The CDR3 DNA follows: TGTGCCAGCAGCTCCCCGAGTGATGGAGCAACCTACGAGCAGTACTTC. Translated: CASSSPSDGATYEQYF.

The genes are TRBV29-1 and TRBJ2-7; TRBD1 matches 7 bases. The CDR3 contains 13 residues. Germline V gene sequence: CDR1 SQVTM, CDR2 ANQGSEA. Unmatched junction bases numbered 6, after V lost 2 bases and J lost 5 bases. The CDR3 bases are TGCAGCGTTGAAAAGGGGGCCATCAACGAGCAGTACTTC. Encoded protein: CSVEKGAINEQYF.

The CDR3 sequence: CASRTGINTEAFF. CDR3 sequence (DNA): TGTGCCAGCAGGACAGGGATAAACACTGAAGCTTTCTTT. The gene calls are TRBV27 and TRBJ1-1; 7 bases line up with TRBD1. CDR3 size: 13 residues. Germline V gene lookup returns CDR1 MNHEY and CDR2 SMNVEV (reference sequence). The junction had 3 bases not matched to a gene; V was cut back by 6 bases and J by 2 bases.

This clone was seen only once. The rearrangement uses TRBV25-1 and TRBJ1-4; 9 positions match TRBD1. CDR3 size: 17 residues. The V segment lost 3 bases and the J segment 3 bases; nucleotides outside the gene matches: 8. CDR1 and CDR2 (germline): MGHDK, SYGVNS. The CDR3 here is CASSDLGQGISNEKLFF. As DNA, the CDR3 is TGTGCCAGCAGTGACCTGGGACAGGGAATATCTAATGAAAAACTGTTTTTT.

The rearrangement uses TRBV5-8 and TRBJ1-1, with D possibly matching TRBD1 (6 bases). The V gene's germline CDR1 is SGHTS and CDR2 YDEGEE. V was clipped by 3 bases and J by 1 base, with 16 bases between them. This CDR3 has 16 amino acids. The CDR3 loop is CASSSQGLGANTEAFF. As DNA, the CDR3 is TGTGCCAGCAGCTCACAGGGTCTCGGAGCGAACACTGAAGCTTTCTTT.

CDR3 nucleotides: TGTGCCAGCAGCCCGGGATGGAACGAGCAGTACTTC. Protein: CASSPGWNEQYF. V and J are TRBV7-9 and TRBJ2-7, with TRBD2 as a possible D gene (5 bases). The CDR3 is 12 residues long. The germline V gene encodes CDR1 SEHNR and CDR2 FQNEAQ (reference sequence). The V gene lost 5 bases and the J gene lost 5 bases, with 10 bases spanning the gap.

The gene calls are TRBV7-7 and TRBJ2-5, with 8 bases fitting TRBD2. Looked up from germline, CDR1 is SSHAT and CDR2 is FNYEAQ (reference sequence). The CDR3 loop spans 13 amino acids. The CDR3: CASGLAEQETQYF. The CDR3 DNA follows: TGTGCTAGCGGACTAGCAGAACAAGAGACCCAGTACTTC. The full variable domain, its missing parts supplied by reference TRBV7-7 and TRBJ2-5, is GAGVSQSPRYKVTKRGQDVTLRCDPISSHATLYWYQQALGQGPEFLTYFNYEAQPDKSGLPSDRFSAERPEGSISTLTIQRTEQRDSAMYRCASGLAEQETQYFGPGTRLLVL.

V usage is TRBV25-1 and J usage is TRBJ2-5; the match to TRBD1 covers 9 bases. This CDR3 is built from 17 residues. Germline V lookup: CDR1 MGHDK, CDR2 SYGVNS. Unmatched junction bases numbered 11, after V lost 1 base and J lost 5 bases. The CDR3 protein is CASSEWGTGLKEETQYF. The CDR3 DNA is TGTGCCAGCAGTGAATGGGGGACAGGGTTAAAAGAGGAGACCCAGTACTTC.

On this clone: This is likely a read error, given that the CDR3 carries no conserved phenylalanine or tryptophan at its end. CDR3 amino acids: CASSPLAGIAQPQHV. In DNA, the CDR3 is TGCGCCAGCAGCCCACTGGCAGGGATCGCTCAGCCCCAGCATGTT. The chain carries TRBV5-1 and TRBJ1-5, with D perhaps matching TRBD1 (5 bases). Germline V CDR1 and CDR2: SGHRS, YFSETQ. Trimming stripped 4 bases from V and 6 bases from J, with 17 bases between. This CDR3 has 15 residues.

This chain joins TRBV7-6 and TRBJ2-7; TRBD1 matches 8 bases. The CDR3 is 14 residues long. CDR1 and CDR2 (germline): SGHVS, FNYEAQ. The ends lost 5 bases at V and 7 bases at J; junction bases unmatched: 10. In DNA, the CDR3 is TGTGCCAGCAGCCTTCGAACAGGGGGAAAAGAGCAGTACTTC. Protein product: CASSLRTGGKEQYF.

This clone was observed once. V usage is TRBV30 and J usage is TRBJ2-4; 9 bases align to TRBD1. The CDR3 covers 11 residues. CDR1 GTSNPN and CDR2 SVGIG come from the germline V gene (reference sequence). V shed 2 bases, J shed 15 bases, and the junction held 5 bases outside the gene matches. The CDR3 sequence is CAWSPGTGWYF. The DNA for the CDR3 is TGTGCCTGGAGTCCCGGGACAGGGTGGTACTTC.

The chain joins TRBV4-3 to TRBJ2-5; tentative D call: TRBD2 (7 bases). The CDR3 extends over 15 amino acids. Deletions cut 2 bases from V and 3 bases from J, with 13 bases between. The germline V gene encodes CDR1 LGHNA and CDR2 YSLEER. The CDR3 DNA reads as TGCGCCAGCAGCCAATCGGGCGGGGGCAAAGAGACCCAGTACTTC. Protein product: CASSQSGGGKETQYF.

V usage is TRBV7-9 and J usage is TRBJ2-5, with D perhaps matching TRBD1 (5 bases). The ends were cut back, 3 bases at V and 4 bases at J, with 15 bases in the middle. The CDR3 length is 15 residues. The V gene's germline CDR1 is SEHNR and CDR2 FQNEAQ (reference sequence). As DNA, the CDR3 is TGTGCCAGCAGCTTTAGTCAGGGCGACGGAGAGACCCAGTACTTC. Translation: CASSFSQGDGETQYF.

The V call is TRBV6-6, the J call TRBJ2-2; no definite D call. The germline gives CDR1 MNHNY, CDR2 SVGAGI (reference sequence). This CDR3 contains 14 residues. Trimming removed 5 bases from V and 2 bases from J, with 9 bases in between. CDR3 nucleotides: TGTGCCAGCAGTACCATACTAAACACCGGGGAGCTGTTTTTT. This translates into CASSTILNTGELFF.